Presented here are 18 T cell receptor beta chains from one specimen sequenced in a study of shared clonotypes between healthy human individuals. This table comes from immunoSEQ multiplex PCR, and its TCRdb copy is limited to in-frame clones, with some not included. This table holds 1,400,000 or so clones, approximately 98.5% found once. Sequencing was carried out using naive CD4+ T cells sorted from blood. Specified subset: CD45RA+ positively selected. The receptors here all came from a man aged 25 to 40 in good health.

This rearrangement joins TRBV11-2 to TRBJ2-2; D gene unclear. Germline V CDR1 and CDR2: SGHAT, FQNNGV. The CDR3 has 14 amino acids. V was pared by 5 bases and J by 1 base, with 8 bases between. This CDR3 is CASSQIVNTGELFF. CDR3 DNA sequence: TGTGCCAGCAGCCAAATAGTGAACACCGGGGAGCTGTTTTTT.

The chain links TRBV10-3 to TRBJ1-2; no reliable D call. Germline CDR1 reads ENHRY; CDR2 reads SYGVKD. CDR3 length: 14 residues. Trimming left V 5 bases short and J 2 bases short, with 12 bases between. The CDR3 spells CAISPRLENYGYTF. CDR3 nucleotides: TGTGCCATCAGTCCCAGGCTTGAAAACTATGGCTACACCTTC.

The rearrangement joins TRBV11-2 to TRBJ2-3; a possible D gene is TRBD1 (6 bases). The CDR3 sequence is 17 residues long. V lost 4 bases and J 0 bases, leaving 17 bases between the germline ends. Germline V gene lookup returns CDR1 SGHAT and CDR2 FQNNGV. CDR3 nucleotide sequence: TGTGCCAGCAGCTCCCTACGAGGGGGTCATAGCACAGATACGCAGTATTTT. Protein sequence: CASSSLRGGHSTDTQYF.

V and J are TRBV28 and TRBJ1-4; 8 bases match TRBD1. Trimming took 5 bases from V and 8 from J; bases not matched to a gene: 10. The CDR3 covers 15 residues. CDR1 is MDHEN and CDR2 is SYDVKM in the germline V gene. CDR3 sequence (DNA): TGTGCCAGCAGTACCACCGGACAGGGCGGCGAAAAACTGTTTTTT. Protein sequence: CASSTTGQGGEKLFF.

The rearrangement links TRBV6-5 to TRBJ1-4; the match to TRBD1 covers 7 bases. The CDR3 sequence is 14 residues long. Germline CDR1 MNHEY, CDR2 SVGAGI. The V segment lost 0 bases and the J segment 8 bases; nucleotides outside the gene matches: 3. The CDR3 DNA follows: TGTGCCAGCAGTTACTCGACAGGGCCGGAAAAACTGTTTTTT. Encoded protein: CASSYSTGPEKLFF.

This chain connects TRBV20-1 to TRBJ2-7; D gene unclear. The germline CDR1 and CDR2 sequences are DFQATT and SNEGSKA (reference sequence). V was trimmed by 2 bases and J by 3 bases, leaving 5 bases between them. The CDR3 has 11 residues. In DNA, the CDR3 is TGCAGTGCTAGAAACATCTACGAGCAGTACTTC. Translation gives CSARNIYEQYF.

The chain is built from TRBV10-3 and TRBJ2-2, with D maybe TRBD2 (5 bases). Trimming removed 0 bases from V and 7 bases from J, with 15 bases in between. The CDR3 contains 16 residues. Per germline, CDR1 ENHRY and CDR2 SYGVKD. The CDR3 loop is CAISESEGAIGGELFF. CDR3 nucleotide sequence: TGTGCCATCAGTGAGTCTGAGGGAGCGATCGGCGGGGAGCTGTTTTTT.

V gene TRBV18 combines with J gene TRBJ2-1; D is possibly TRBD1 or TRBD2 (6 bases each). V lost 3 bases, J lost 7 bases, and 10 bases lay in between. The CDR3 is 13 amino acids. In germline, CDR1 is KGHSH, CDR2 LQKENI. The CDR3 region has the DNA TGTGCCAGCTCACCGAGGGGGGAAAATGAGCAGTTCTTC. Translation gives CASSPRGENEQFF.

The chain couples TRBV4-2 to TRBJ2-1, with TRBD2 matching 7 bases. The V and J ends lost 1 base and 0 bases, in that order; junction bases with no gene match: 3. CDR1 LGHNA and CDR2 YNFKEQ come from the germline V gene. The CDR3 has 16 residues. The CDR3 loop is CASSQGAGVSYNEQFF. The CDR3 region has the DNA TGTGCCAGCAGCCAAGGGGCGGGAGTCTCCTACAATGAGCAGTTCTTC.

V usage is TRBV19 and J usage is TRBJ2-1, with 8 bases that match TRBD2. Trimming removed 11 bases from V and 2 bases from J; junction bases left unmatched: 5. The germline gives CDR1 LNHDA, CDR2 SQIVND (reference sequence). The length of the CDR3 is 13 residues. CDR3 amino acids: CACMGLAYNEQFF. The CDR3 nucleotides read TGTGCCTGTATGGGACTAGCCTACAATGAGCAGTTCTTC.

This clone was found once. V gene TRBV11-2 combines with J gene TRBJ1-2; the D gene is possibly TRBD1 (6 bases). Trimming removed 3 bases from V and 3 bases from J, with 17 bases in between. Looked up from germline, CDR1 is SGHAT and CDR2 is FQNNGV. This CDR3 region has 16 residues. In nucleotides, the CDR3 is TGTGCCAGCAGCTTGATAGGACAGTCTAACTACTATGGCTACACCTTC. As protein: CASSLIGQSNYYGYTF.

The chain combines TRBV5-1 with TRBJ2-7; D is undetermined. Germline V gene lookup returns CDR1 SGHRS and CDR2 YFSETQ. CDR3 length: 13 residues. Between the trimmed V and J ends, which lost 0 bases and 2 bases, there was a span of 6 bases. The CDR3 is CASSLDIPYEQYF. CDR3 DNA: TGCGCCAGCAGCTTGGACATACCCTACGAGCAGTACTTC.

The genes are TRBV6-6 and TRBJ1-2; TRBD1 matches 7 bases. CDR3 length: 14 residues. V was clipped by 2 bases and J by 6 bases; unmatched bases: 6. Per the germline V gene, CDR1 is MNHNY and CDR2 is SVGAGI (reference sequence). The CDR3 sequence is CASSYMTGWDGYTF. CDR3 DNA sequence: TGTGCCAGCAGTTACATGACAGGGTGGGATGGCTACACCTTC.

CDR3 coding DNA: TGTGCCAGCAAACCTTTCAAGACTAGCGGCACTAACACCGGGGAGCTGTTTTTT. Its translation: CASKPFKTSGTNTGELFF. The V and J genes are TRBV11-2 and TRBJ2-2; 9 bases map to TRBD2. V trimming: 7 bases; J trimming: 2 bases; junction bases outside the gene matches: 14. This CDR3 has 18 amino acids. Germline V CDR1 and CDR2: SGHAT, FQNNGV.

This chain uses TRBV4-1 with TRBJ2-2; a possible D gene is TRBD2 (5 bases). The germline V gene encodes CDR1 MGHRA and CDR2 YSYEKL. With 4 bases removed from V and 4 bases from J, the gap between germline ends came to 10 bases. The CDR3 covers 14 residues. Here the CDR3 DNA reads TGCGCCAGCAGCCTCCTAACTAGCACCGGGGAGCTGTTTTTT. Protein sequence: CASSLLTSTGELFF.

This chain connects TRBV2 to TRBJ2-3; 8 bases are shared with TRBD2. The germline gives CDR1 SNHLY, CDR2 FYNNEI. There are 16 residues in the CDR3. The ends lost 4 bases at V and 5 bases at J; junction bases unmatched: 11. CDR3 in DNA: TGTGCCAGCAGTGGCCTTCGCGGGAGGATGGAAGATACGCAGTATTTT. Translated, it gives CASSGLRGRMEDTQYF.

The chain is built from TRBV27 and TRBJ2-7; TRBD2 might be the D (6 bases). CDR3 size: 14 residues. V was shortened by 5 bases and J by 1 base, with 12 bases between the two germline ends. Germline V gene data show CDR1 as MNHEY and CDR2 as SMNVEV (reference sequence). The CDR3 reads CASSAAEGSYEQYF. The DNA of the CDR3 is TGTGCCAGCAGTGCAGCGGAGGGGTCCTACGAGCAGTACTTC.

This rearrangement joins TRBV19 to TRBJ2-7, with D possibly matching TRBD1 (6 bases). This CDR3 is 15 amino acids long. Germline V gene sequence: CDR1 LNHDA, CDR2 SQIVND (reference sequence). Between the trimmed V and J ends, which lost 3 bases and 4 bases, there was a span of 16 bases. DNA of the CDR3: TGTGCCAGTAGTATCAAACAGGGTCGGGGTTACGAGCAGTACTTC. This sequence encodes CASSIKQGRGYEQYF.